This T cell receptor (beta chain) emerged from a study of radiation and T cells in renal cell carcinoma. Study-level results: Without pretreatment biopsies, baseline tumor clonotype presence was undetermined.

Germline loops: CDR1 WSHSY, CDR2 SAAADI. The CDR3 has 13 residues. Losses at the gene ends were 7 bases for V and 3 bases for J; bases not matched to a gene: 6. Remarks on this clone: Its antigen is currently unknown.

Time point here: baseline pretreatment blood. Treatment indicated: 15 Gy SBRT to primary tumor, nephrectomy 4 weeks later. Clear cell pathology was present in this patient's renal cell carcinoma. This table comes from immunoSEQ multiplex PCR, and its TCRdb copy is limited to in-frame clones, with some not included. The profile covers 150,000 or so clones, with less than 85% appearing a single time and roughly 23% taken by the ten largest. This chain links TRBV10-2 with TRBJ2-7, with 7 bases identical to TRBD2. The input for sequencing was blood, taken from a patient whose treatment included radiotherapy and nephrectomy. The TCR originated in a woman in her fifties or sixties with renal cell carcinoma. The CDR3 DNA follows: TGCGCCAGCAAAGCGGGGAATAGCTACGAGCAGTACTTC. Translated, it gives CASKAGNSYEQYF.